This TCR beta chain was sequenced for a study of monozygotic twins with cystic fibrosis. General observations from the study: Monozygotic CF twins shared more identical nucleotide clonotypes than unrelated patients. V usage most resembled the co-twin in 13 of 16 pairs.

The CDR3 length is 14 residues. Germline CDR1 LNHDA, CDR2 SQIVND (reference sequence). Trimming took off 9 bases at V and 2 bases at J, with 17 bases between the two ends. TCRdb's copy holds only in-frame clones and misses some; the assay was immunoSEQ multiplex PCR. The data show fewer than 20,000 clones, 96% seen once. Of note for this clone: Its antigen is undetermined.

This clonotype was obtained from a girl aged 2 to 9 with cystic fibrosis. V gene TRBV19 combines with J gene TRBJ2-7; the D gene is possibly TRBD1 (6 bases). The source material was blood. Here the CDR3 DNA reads TGTGCCAGCGGACCCGCAGGGGAGCCCTACGAGCAGTACTTC. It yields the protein CASGPAGEPYEQYF.